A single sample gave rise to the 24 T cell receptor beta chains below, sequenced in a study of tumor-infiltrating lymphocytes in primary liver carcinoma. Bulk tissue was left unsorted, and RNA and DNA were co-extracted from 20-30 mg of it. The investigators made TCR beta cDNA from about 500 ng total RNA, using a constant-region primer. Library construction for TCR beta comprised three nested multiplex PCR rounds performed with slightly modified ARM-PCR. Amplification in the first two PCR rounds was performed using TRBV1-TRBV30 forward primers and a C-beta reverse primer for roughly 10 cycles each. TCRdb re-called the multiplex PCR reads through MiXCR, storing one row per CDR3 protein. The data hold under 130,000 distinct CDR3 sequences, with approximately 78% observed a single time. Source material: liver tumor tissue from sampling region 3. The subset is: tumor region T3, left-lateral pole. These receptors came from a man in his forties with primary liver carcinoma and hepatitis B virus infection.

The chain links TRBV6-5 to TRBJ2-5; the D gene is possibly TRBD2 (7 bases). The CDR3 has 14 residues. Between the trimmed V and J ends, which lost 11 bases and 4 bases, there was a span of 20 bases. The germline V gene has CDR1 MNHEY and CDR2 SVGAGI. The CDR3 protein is CAYMGGGGRETQYF. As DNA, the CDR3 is TGTGCCTATATGGGGGGGGGCGGAAGAGAGACCCAGTACTTC.

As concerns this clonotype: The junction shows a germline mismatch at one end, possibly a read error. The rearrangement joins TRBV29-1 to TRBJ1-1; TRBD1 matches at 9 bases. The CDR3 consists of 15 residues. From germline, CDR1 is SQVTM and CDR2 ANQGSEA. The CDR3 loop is CSVTGGWGLNTEAFF. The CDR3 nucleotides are TGCAGCGTTACAGGGGGCTGGGGGTTGAACACTGAAGCCTTCTTT. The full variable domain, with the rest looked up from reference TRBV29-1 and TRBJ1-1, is SAVISQKPSRDICQRGTSLTIQCQVDSQVTMMFWYRQQPGQSLTLIATANQGSEATYESGFVIDKFPISRPNLTFSTLTVSNMSPEDSSIYLCSVTGGWGLNTEAFFGQGTRLTVV.

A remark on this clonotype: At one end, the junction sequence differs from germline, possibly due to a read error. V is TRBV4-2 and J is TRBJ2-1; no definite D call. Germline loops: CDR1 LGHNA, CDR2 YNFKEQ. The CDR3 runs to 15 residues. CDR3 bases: TGTGTCAGCAGCCAGGAATTGCAGACAAACAATGAGCAATTCTTC. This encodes CVSSQELQTNNEQFF.

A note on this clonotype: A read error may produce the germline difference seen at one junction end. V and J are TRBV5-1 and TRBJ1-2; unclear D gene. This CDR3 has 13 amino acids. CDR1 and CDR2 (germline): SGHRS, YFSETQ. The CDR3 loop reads CISSLLSDYDYTF. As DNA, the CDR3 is TGCATCAGCAGCTTGCTGTCGGACTATGACTACACTTTC.

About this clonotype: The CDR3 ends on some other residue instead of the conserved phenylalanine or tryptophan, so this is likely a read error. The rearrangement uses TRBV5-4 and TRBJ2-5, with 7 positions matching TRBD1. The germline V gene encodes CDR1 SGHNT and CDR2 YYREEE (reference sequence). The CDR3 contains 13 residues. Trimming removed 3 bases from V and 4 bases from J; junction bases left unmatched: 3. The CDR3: CASSSDRIETQYS. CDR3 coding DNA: TGTGCCAGCAGCTCGGACAGGATAGAGACCCAGTACTCC.

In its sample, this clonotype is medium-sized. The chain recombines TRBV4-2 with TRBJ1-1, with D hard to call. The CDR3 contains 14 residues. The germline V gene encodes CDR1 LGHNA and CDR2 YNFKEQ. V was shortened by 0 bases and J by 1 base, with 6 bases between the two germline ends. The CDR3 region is CASSQDRGNTEAFF. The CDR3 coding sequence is TGTGCCAGCAGCCAAGATCGGGGGAACACTGAAGCTTTCTTT.

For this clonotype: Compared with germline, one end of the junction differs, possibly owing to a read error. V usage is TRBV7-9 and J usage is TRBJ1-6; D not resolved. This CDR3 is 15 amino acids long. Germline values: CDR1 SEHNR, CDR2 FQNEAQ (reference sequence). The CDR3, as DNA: TGTGCCAGCAGTTTGGGCGGGGTCAATAATTCACCCCTCTACTTT. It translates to CASSLGGVNNSPLYF.

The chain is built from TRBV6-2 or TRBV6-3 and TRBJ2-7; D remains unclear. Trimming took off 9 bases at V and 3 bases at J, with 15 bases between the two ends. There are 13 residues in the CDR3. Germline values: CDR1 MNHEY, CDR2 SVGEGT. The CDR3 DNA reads TGTGCCAGTAGCCCCGACTGGATCTACGAGCAGTACTTC. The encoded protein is CASSPDWIYEQYF.

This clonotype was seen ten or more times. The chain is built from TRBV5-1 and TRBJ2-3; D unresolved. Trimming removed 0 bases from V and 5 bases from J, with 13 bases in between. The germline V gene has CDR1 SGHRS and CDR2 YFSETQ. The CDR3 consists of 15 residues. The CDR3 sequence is CASSLEARAEDTQYF. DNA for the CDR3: TGCGCCAGCAGCTTGGAGGCTAGGGCAGAAGATACGCAGTATTTT.

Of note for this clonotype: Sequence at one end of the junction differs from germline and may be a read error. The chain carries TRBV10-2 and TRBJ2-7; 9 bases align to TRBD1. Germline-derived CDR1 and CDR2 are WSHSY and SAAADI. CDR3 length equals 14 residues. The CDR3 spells CACSPTGGRGEQYF. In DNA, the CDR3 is TGCGCCTGCAGTCCCACAGGGGGCCGGGGAGAGCAGTACTTC.

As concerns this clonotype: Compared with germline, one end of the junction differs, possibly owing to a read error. CDR3 DNA sequence: TGTGTCAGCAGTTTCACAGGGGGTGGGGATACACAGTATTTT. Protein sequence: CVSSFTGGGDTQYF. This chain connects TRBV12-3 or TRBV12-4 to TRBJ2-3; 8 nucleotides match TRBD1. The CDR3 runs to 14 residues.

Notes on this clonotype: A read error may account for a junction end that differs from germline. The CDR3 sequence is CVSTLNGDGQETQNF. In DNA, the CDR3 is TGTGTCAGCACCTTGAACGGGGACGGCCAAGAGACCCAGAACTTC. The chain uses TRBV5-4 and TRBJ2-5, with D possibly called TRBD1 or TRBD2 (5 bases each). CDR1 is SGHNT and CDR2 is YYREEE in the germline V gene (reference sequence). The length of the CDR3 is 15 residues.

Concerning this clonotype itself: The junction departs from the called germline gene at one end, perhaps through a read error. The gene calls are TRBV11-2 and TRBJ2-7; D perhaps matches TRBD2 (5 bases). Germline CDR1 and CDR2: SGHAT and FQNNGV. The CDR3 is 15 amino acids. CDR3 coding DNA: TGTGCCAGCAGCCGTGCTGCGACTGGGAGCCACGAGCAATACTTC. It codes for CASSRAATGSHEQYF. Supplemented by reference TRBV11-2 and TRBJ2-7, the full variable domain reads EAGVAQSPRYKIIEKRQSVAFWCNPISGHATLYWYQQILGQGPKLLIQFQNNGVVDDSQLPKDRFSAERLKGVDSTLKIQPAKLEDSAVYLCASSRAATGSHEQYFGPGTRLTVT.

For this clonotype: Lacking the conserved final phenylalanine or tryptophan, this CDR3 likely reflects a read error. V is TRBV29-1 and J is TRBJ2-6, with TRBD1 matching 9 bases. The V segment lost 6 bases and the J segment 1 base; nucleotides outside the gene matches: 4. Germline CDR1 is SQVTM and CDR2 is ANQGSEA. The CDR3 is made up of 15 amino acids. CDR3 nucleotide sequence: TGCAGCGTGGGACAGGGCCATTCTGGGGCCAACGTCCTGACTTTA. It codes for CSVGQGHSGANVLTL.

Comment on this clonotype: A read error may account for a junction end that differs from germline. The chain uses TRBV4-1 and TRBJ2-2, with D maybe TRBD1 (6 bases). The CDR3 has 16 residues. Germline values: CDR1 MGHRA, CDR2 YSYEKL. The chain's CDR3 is CASSQDRGRWGREPFF. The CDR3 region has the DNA TGCGCCAGCAGCCAAGATAGGGGGAGATGGGGCAGGGAGCCGTTTTTT.

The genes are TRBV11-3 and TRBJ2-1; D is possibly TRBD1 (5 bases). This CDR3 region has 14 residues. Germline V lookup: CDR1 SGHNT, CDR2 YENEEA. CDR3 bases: TGTGCTAGCTGCTTAGGGGTTAGCAACAATGAGCAGTTCTTC. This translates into CASCLGVSNNEQFF.

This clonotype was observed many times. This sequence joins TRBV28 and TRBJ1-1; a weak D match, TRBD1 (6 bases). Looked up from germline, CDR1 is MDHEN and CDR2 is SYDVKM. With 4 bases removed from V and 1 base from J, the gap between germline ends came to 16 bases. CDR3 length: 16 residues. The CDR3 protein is CASSSIRQASNTEAFF. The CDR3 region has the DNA TGTGCCAGCAGTTCAATTAGACAGGCCTCGAACACTGAAGCTTTCTTT.

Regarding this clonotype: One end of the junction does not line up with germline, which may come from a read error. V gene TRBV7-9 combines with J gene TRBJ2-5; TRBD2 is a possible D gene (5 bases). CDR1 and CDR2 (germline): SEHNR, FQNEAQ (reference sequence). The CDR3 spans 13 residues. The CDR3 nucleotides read TGTGCCGGCAGCTTTGAAGTGGCGGGGACCCAGTACTTC. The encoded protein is CAGSFEVAGTQYF.

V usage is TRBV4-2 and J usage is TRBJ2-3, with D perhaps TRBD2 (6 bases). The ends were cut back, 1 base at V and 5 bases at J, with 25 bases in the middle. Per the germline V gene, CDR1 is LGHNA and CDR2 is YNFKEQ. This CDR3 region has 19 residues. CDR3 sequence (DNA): TGTGCCAGCAGCCAAGTATCCATCGGTAGCTGGAGGGCAAGAGATACGCAGTATTTT. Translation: CASSQVSIGSWRARDTQYF.

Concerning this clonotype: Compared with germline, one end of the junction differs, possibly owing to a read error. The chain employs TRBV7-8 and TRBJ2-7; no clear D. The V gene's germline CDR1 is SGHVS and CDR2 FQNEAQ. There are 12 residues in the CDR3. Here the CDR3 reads CVSSSWDYEKYF. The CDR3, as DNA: TGTGTCAGCAGCTCCTGGGATTACGAGAAGTACTTC.

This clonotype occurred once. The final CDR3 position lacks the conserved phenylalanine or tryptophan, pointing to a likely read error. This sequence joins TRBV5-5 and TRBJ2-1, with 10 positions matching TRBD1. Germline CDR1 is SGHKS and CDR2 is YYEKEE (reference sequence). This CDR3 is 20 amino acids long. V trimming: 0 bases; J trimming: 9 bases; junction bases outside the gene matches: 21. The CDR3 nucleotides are TGTGCCAGCAGCTTGGTCTGGACAGGGGGGGTAGGGTTTCGGAACATTGAGCAGTTCATC. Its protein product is CASSLVWTGGVGFRNIEQFI.

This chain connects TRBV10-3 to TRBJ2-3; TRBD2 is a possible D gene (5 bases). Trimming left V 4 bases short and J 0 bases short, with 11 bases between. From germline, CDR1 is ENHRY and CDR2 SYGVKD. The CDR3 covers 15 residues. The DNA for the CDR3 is TGTGCCATCAGTGTAGGGAGCAGCAGCACAGATACGCAGTATTTT. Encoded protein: CAISVGSSSTDTQYF.

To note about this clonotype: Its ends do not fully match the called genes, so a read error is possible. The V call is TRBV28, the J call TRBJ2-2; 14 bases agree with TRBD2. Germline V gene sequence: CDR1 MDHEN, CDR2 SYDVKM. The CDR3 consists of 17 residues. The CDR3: CAISSGLAGGNTGVLFF. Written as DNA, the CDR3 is TGTGCCATCAGTTCCGGACTAGCGGGAGGTAACACCGGGGTGCTGTTTTTT.

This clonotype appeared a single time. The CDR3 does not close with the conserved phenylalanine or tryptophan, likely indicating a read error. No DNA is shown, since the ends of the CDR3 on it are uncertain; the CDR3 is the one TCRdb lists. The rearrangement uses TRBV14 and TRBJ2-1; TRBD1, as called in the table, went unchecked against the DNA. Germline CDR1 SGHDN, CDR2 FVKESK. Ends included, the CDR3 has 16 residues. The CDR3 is CASSAVPGWVNNERFL.